This T cell receptor (beta chain) appears in the sequencing data of a study of Graves' ophthalmopathy and Graves' hyperthyroidism. Points from the study as a whole: The model reached roughly 71% sensitivity and under 75% specificity for predicting ophthalmopathy progression.

Germline loops: CDR1 SGHRS, CDR2 YFSETQ. The CDR3 sequence is 19 residues long. V gave up 0 bases and J gave up 4 bases; unmatched junction bases: 16. About this clonotype itself: What it binds is unknown.

Investigators amplified TCR beta CDR3 regions from RNA transcripts. HTBI primers served in a first-round RT-PCR, which a second-round multiplex PCR followed. TCRdb re-called the multiplex PCR reads through MiXCR, storing one row per CDR3 protein. The sample holds over a million distinct CDR3 sequences; about two fifths are singletons and the top ten take approximately 12%. The TCR sequence derives from an adult man with Graves' hyperthyroidism. This rearrangement joins TRBV5-1 to TRBJ1-1; TRBD1 matches 9 bases. The sequenced sample was peripheral blood or thyroid tissue (not recorded which). The CDR3 DNA reads as TGCGCCAGCAGCTTGGGTACTGGACAGGGGCTCGGTGGGGGCACTGAAGCTTTCTTT. As protein: CASSLGTGQGLGGGTEAFF.